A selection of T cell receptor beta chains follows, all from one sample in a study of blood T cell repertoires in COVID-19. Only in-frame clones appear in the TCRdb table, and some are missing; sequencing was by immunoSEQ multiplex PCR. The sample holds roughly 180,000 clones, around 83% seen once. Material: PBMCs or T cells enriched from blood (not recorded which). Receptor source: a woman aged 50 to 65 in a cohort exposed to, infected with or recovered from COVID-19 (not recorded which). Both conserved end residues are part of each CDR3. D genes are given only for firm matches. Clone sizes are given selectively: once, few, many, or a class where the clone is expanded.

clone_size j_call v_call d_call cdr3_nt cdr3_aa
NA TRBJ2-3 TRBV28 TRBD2 TGTGCCAGCAGCACGCCCCGAAGCGGGGACGCCCCAAGGGGCACAGATACGCAGTATTTT CASSTPRSGDAPRGTDTQYF
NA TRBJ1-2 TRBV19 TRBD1 TGTGCCAGTAGTATGGACAGGCCTAACTATGGCTACACCTTC CASSMDRPNYGYTF
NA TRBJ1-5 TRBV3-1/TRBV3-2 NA TGTGCCAGCAGCCAAGCTTCGGGAGGCAATCAGCCCCAGCATTTT CASSQASGGNQPQHF
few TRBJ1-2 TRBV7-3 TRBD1 TGTGCCAGCAGCGCCGCAGGGGGCTTAGGCTACACCTTC CASSAAGGLGYTF
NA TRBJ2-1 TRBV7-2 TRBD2 TGTGCCAGCAGCTTATGGGACTATGAAAACAATGAGCAGTTCTTC CASSLWDYENNEQFF
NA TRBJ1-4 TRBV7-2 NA TGTGCCAGCAGCTTAGGGTACGGAGCTAATGAAAAACTGTTTTTT CASSLGYGANEKLFF
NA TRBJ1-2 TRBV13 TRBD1 TGTGCCAGCAGCTTCCTATACCGGGACAGAAAATACTATGGCTACACCTTC CASSFLYRDRKYYGYTF
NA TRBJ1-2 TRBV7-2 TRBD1 TGTGCCAGCAGCTATATAGGGGGCAGGGATGGCTACACCTTC CASSYIGGRDGYTF
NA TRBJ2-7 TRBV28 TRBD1 TGTGCCAGCATAAGATCTACAGGGGGCGCTTCCGAGCAGTACTTC CASIRSTGGASEQYF
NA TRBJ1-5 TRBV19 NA TGTGCCAGTGCTGGACAAGCCAATCAGCCCCAGCATTTT CASAGQANQPQHF
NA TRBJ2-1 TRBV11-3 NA TGTGCCAGCAGCCTTTCCAGGGGGGAGTTCCATGAGCAGTTCTTC CASSLSRGEFHEQFF
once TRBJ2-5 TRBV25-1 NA TGTGCCAGCAGTGAATATATCGGGGGGACCCAGTACTTC CASSEYIGGTQYF
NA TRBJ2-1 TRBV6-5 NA TGTGCCAGCAGGACCACAGGGCGCAATGAGCAGTTCTTC CASRTTGRNEQFF
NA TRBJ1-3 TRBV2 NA TGTGCCACCATTTCAGGTGGCTCTGGAAACACCATATATTTT CATISGGSGNTIYF
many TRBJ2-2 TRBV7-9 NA TGTGCCAGCAGCCGCTTAGGGGCCGAGGCGAGGAACACCGGGGAGCTGTTTTTT CASSRLGAEARNTGELFF
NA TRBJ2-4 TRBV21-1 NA TGTGCCACCGCAGGCAGTATAAGAATTCAGTACTTC CATAGSIRIQYF
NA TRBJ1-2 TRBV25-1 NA TGTGCCAGCAGTGAAGCTAGCTACAGAAACGAAGGCTACACCTTC CASSEASYRNEGYTF
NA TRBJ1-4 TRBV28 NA TGTGCCAGCGCCAGAGGGGAAAAACTGTTTTTT CASARGEKLFF
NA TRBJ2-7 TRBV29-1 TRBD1 TGCAGCGTCCAGGGCGGCCAGGGGGACTACGAGCAGTACTTC CSVQGGQGDYEQYF
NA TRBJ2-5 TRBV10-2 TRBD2 TGCGCCACCACTAGCGGGAGAAAAGAGACCCAGTACTTC CATTSGRKETQYF
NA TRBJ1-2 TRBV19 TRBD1 TGTGCCAGTAGTTTACAGGGGGAGTATGGCTACACCTTC CASSLQGEYGYTF
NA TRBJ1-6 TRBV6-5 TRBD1 TGTGCCAGCAGTTCCCGGACAGGTCTTAATTCACCCCTCCACTTT CASSSRTGLNSPLHF
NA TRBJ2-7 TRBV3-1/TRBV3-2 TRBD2 TGTGCCAGCAGCCAAGGAGTTGGCGGGAGGGTATTCTACGAGCAGTACTTC CASSQGVGGRVFYEQYF
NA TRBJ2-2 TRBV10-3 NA TGTGCCATCAGTGCTTCCGGGGAGCTGTTTTTT CAISASGELFF
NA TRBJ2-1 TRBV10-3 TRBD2 TGTGCCATCAGTGGGGCGGGGGGCTCCTACAATGAGCAGTTCTTC CAISGAGGSYNEQFF
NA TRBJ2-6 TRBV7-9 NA TGTGCCAGCAGCTTAGTTACAGGGACCGGGGCCAACGTCCTGACTTTC CASSLVTGTGANVLTF
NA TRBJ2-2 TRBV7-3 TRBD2 TGTGCCAGCAGCTTATCGGTAGCGGGAGTGAACACCGGGGAGCTGTTTTTT CASSLSVAGVNTGELFF
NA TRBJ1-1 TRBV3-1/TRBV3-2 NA TGTGCCAGCAGCCATAGCCGGGCCGAGGGGGTCAGGGCTTTCTTT CASSHSRAEGVRAFF
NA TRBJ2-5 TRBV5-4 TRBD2 TGTGCCAGCAGCTTGGGGGGACTAGCGGGGCCGCAAGAGACCCAGTACTTC CASSLGGLAGPQETQYF
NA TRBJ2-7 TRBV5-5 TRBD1 TGTGCCAGCAGCGGTAAATTCGGGACAGCTTCCCTCGAGCAGTACTTC CASSGKFGTASLEQYF
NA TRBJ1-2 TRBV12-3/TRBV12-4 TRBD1 TGTGCCAGCAGTACAGGGGGTTCAGGCTACACCTTC CASSTGGSGYTF
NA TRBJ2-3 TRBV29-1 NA TGCAGCGCGCGGGTCGATACGCAGTATTTT CSARVDTQYF
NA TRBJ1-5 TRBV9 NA TGTGCCTGTATGATGGGGAGTCATCAGCCCCAGCATTTT CACMMGSHQPQHF
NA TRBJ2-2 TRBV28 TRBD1 TGTGCCAGCAGTCAGGGCAGGGGGCTGACAGCCGGGGAGCTGTTTTTT CASSQGRGLTAGELFF
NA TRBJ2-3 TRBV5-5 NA TGTGCCAGCAGCTTGGGATATTCAGGGGCCACAGATACGCAGTATTTT CASSLGYSGATDTQYF
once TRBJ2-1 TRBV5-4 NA TGTGCCAGCAGCCCAAGTAGTACCTACAATGAGCAGTTCTTC CASSPSSTYNEQFF
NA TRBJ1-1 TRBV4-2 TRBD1 TGTGCCAGCAGGACAGGGGGATCAAACACTGAAGCTTTCTTT CASRTGGSNTEAFF
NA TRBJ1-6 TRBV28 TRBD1 TGTGCCAGCAGTAAGAGCCACGGGGGACAGGGCTATAATTCACCCCTCCACTTT CASSKSHGGQGYNSPLHF
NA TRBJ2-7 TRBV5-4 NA TGTGCCAGCAGCACTGACACGATCGAGCAGTACTTC CASSTDTIEQYF
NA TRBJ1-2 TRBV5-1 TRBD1 TGCGCCAGCAGCTGGACAGGGGCTAACTATGGCTACACCTTC CASSWTGANYGYTF
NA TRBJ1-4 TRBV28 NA TGTGCCAGCAGTCACGACAGTGAAAATGAAAAACTGTTTTTT CASSHDSENEKLFF
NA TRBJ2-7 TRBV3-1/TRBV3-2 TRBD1 TGTGCCAGCAGCCAAGGGCACGTGGGACAGGGGACCTACGAGCAGTACTTC CASSQGHVGQGTYEQYF
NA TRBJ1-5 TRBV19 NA TGTGCCAGTTGTTGGGCACCTCTCGGCAATCAGCCCCAGCATTTT CASCWAPLGNQPQHF
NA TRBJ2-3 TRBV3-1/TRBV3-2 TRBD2 TGTGCCAGCAGCCAAGGTCCACAGCGGGGGGTCACAGATACGCAGTATTTT CASSQGPQRGVTDTQYF
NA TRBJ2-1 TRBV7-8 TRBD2 TGTGCCAGCAGCTCTAGCGGGAGCACCTACAATGAGCAGTTCTTC CASSSSGSTYNEQFF
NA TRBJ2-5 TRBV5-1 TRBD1 TGCGCCAGCAGCTTGGAGCCGGCAGGGGGAGTGGAGACCCAGTACTTC CASSLEPAGGVETQYF
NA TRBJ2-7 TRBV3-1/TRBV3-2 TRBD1 TGTGCCAGCAGCCACCCCGGGACAGGGGCAACGGACATGGAGCAGTACTTC CASSHPGTGATDMEQYF
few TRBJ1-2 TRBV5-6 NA TGTGCCAGCAGCCGCGACAGGTTTTATGGCTACACCTTC CASSRDRFYGYTF
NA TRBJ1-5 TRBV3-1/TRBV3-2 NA TGTGCCAGCAGCCAAGAACGGGATCAGCCCCAGCATTTT CASSQERDQPQHF
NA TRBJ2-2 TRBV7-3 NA TGTGCCAGCAGCCCGACGGGAAACACCGGGGAGCTGTTTTTT CASSPTGNTGELFF
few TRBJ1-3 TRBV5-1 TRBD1 TGCGCCAGCAGGGTAACAGGGGAATCAGGAAACACCATATATTTT CASRVTGESGNTIYF
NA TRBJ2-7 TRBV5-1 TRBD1 TGCGCCAGCAGCTTGAGACAGGGTACCTACGAGCAGTACTTC CASSLRQGTYEQYF
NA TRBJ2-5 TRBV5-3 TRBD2 TGTGCCAGAAGCTTGAAAGCGGGAGGATCCCAAGAGACCCAGTACTTC CARSLKAGGSQETQYF
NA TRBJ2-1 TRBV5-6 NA NA CASSFGPGGASEQFF
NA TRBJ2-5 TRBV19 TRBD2 TGTGCCAGTAGTGGATTAGCGGGAAAAGCGGGGGAGACCCAGTACTTC CASSGLAGKAGETQYF
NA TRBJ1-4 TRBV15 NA TGTGCCACTGCTCTTACCGGGACAACTAATGAAAAACTGTTTTTT CATALTGTTNEKLFF
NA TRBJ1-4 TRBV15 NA TGTGCCACCAGCATTCCCCGATCTGCAGCAACTAATGAAAAACTGTTTTTT CATSIPRSAATNEKLFF
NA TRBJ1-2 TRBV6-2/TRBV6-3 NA TGTGCCAGCAGTTACCCTGAAGGACAAAGTCAGAGCTACACCTTC CASSYPEGQSQSYTF
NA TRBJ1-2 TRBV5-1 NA TGCGCCAGCAGCTTGTCCCCCCAGGGGTTTAGTTATGGCTACACCTTC CASSLSPQGFSYGYTF
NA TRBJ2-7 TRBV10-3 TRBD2 TGTGCCATCAGTGAGGCTAGCGGCTACGAGCAGTACTTC CAISEASGYEQYF